This T cell receptor (beta chain) is from a study of glioma-infiltrating T cells after dendritic cell vaccination. Across the whole study: Dendritic cell vaccine was injected intradermally three times, biweekly.

Germline V gene lookup returns CDR1 PRHDT and CDR2 FYEKMQ (reference sequence). The CDR3 extends over 17 amino acids. V gave up 4 bases and J gave up 6 bases; unmatched junction bases: 12. The immunoSEQ assay amplified TCRB CDR3 from up to roughly 2 ug DNA. The PCR used 60 V beta and 13 J beta primers. Sequencing used immunoSEQ multiplex PCR; TCRdb keeps in-frame clones, though not all of them. The sample has around 73,000 clones, about four fifths seen once; the top ten hold about 2%. The clonotype was recovered from a human donor with glioblastoma. The chain links TRBV13 to TRBJ2-3; 11 positions match TRBD2. The sample in question was blood, obtained before dendritic cell vaccination. The CDR3: CASSSPTSGDGGDTQYF. Written as DNA, the CDR3 is TGTGCCAGCAGCTCTCCGACTAGCGGGGATGGGGGGGATACGCAGTATTTT.